The 6 T cell receptor beta chains listed next were all sequenced from one sample in a study of T cells in Graves' hyperthyroidism and ophthalmopathy. Amplification yielded TCR beta CDR3 regions, with RNA transcripts as the source. First-round RT-PCR with HTBI primers amplified the TCR CDR3 region. TCRdb recomputed calls from the multiplex PCR reads with MiXCR, one row per CDR3 protein. The sample contains more than 350,000 distinct CDR3 sequences, approximately 14% of which appear only once. Sequencing was done on a sample of blood. Every receptor here comes from a woman aged 55-70 years with Graves' ophthalmopathy.

The chain joins TRBV28 to TRBJ1-2; D is uncertain. The ends were cut back, 3 bases at V and 8 bases at J, with 10 bases in the middle. CDR1 and CDR2 from the germline V gene are MDHEN and SYDVKM. CDR3 size: 12 residues. CDR3 sequence: CASSFGGSGYTF. In nucleotides, the CDR3 is TGTGCCAGCAGTTTCGGTGGAAGCGGCTACACCTTC.

This clonotype was detected many times. The chain combines TRBV3-1 with TRBJ2-7; no definite D call. Germline CDR1 is LGHDT and CDR2 is YNNKEL (reference sequence). V lost 4 bases and J lost 4, with 11 bases in between. The CDR3 runs to 13 residues. DNA of the CDR3: TGTGCCAGCAGCCCCGGTCATGGGTACGAGCAGTACTTC. The encoded protein is CASSPGHGYEQYF.

This clonotype was counted between two and nine times. The V gene is TRBV6-1, the J gene TRBJ2-2, with D possibly matching TRBD1 (5 bases). The CDR3 has 15 residues. Germline CDR1 MNHNS, CDR2 SASEGT. Between the trimmed V and J ends, which lost 4 bases and 5 bases, there was a span of 14 bases. In nucleotides, the CDR3 is TGTGCCAGCAGTGTAACTGGGGCGAGGACCGGGGAGCTGTTTTTT. Residues: CASSVTGARTGELFF.

Details on this clonotype: A read error may be the cause here, since a much bigger clone is one base away. The chain couples TRBV27 to TRBJ2-1; TRBD2 aligns across 7 bases. The trim removed 2 bases at V and 6 bases at J, leaving 7 bases unmatched. The CDR3 has 15 residues. CDR1 and CDR2 from the germline V gene are MNHEY and SMNVEV (reference sequence). The DNA for the CDR3 is TGTGCCAGCAGTTTACAACTAGCGCTCTCCAATGAGCAGTTCTTC. Translated, it gives CASSLQLALSNEQFF.

The rearrangement joins TRBV4-2 to TRBJ2-7; 10 nucleotides align to TRBD2. From germline, CDR1 is LGHNA and CDR2 YNFKEQ. This CDR3 has 17 residues. V was clipped by 3 bases and J by 4 bases; unmatched bases: 12. The CDR3 nucleotides are TGTGCCAGCAGCCAGGCAGACCTAGCGGGAGCGAGGTACGAGCAGTACTTC. This translates into CASSQADLAGARYEQYF.

In this sample, this clonotype turned up many times. The chain carries TRBV7-8 and TRBJ2-1, with TRBD2 matching 10 bases. Germline CDR1 is SGHVS and CDR2 is FQNEAQ. Trimming at V came to 1 base and at J to 5 bases, leaving 14 bases not matched to a gene. This CDR3 region has 19 residues. The CDR3 protein is CASSLGGLARLAAHNEQFF. CDR3 coding DNA: TGTGCCAGCAGCTTAGGGGGACTAGCGAGACTAGCTGCACACAATGAGCAGTTCTTC.